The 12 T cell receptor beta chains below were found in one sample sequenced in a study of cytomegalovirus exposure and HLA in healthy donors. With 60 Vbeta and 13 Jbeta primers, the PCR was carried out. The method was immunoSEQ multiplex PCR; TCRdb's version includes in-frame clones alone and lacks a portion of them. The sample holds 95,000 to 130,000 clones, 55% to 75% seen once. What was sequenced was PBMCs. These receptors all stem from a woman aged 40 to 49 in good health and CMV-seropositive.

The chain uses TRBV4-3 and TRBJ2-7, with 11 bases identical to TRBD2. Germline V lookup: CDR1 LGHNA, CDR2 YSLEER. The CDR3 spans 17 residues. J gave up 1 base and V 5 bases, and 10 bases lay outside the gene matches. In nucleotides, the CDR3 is TGCGCCAGCAGCGCACGACTAGCGGGGCCCGATTCCTACGAGCAGTACTTC. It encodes CASSARLAGPDSYEQYF.

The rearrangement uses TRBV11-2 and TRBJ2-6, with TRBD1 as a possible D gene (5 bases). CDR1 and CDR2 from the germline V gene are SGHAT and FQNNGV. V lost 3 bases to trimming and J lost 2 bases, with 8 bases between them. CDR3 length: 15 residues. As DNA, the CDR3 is TGTGCCAGCAGCTTTACAGGCACTGGGGCCAACGTCCTGACTTTC. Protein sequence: CASSFTGTGANVLTF.

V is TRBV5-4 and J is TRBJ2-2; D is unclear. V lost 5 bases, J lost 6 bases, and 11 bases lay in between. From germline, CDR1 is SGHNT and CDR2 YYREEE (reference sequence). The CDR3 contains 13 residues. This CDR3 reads CASRSSLAGELFF. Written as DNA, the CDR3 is TGTGCCAGCAGAAGTAGTCTGGCCGGGGAGCTGTTTTTT.

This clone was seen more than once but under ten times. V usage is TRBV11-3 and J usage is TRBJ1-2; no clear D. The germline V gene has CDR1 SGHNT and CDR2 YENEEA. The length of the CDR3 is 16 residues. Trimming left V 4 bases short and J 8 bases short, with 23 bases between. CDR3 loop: CASSYQILSGTEGYTF. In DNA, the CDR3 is TGTGCCAGCAGCTACCAGATACTCTCGGGTACTGAGGGCTACACCTTC. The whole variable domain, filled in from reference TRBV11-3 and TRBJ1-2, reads EAGVVQSPRYKIIEKKQPVAFWCNPISGHNTLYWYLQNLGQGPELLIRYENEEAVDDSQLPKDRFSAERLKGVDSTLKIQPAELGDSAVYLCASSYQILSGTEGYTFGSGTRLTVV.

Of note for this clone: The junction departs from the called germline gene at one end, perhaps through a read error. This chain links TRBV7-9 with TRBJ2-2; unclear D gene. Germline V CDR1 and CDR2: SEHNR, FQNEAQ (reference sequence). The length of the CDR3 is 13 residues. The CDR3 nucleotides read TGTTCCAGCAGCTTAAGCTTCCCCGGGGAGCTGTTTTTT. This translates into CSSSLSFPGELFF.

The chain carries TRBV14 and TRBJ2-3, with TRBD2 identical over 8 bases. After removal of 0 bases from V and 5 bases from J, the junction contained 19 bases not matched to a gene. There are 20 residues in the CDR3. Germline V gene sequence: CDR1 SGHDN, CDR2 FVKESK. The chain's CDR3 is CASSQDYGFWSSGPLDTQYF. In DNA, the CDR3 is TGTGCCAGCAGCCAAGATTACGGCTTTTGGTCTAGCGGGCCGCTAGATACGCAGTATTTT.

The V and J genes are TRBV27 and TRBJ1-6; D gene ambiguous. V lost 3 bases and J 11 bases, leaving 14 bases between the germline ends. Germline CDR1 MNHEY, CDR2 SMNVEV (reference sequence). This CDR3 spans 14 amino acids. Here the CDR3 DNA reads TGTGCCAGCAGTTTTTATCCCGAGGTGACACCCCTCCACTTT. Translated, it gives CASSFYPEVTPLHF.

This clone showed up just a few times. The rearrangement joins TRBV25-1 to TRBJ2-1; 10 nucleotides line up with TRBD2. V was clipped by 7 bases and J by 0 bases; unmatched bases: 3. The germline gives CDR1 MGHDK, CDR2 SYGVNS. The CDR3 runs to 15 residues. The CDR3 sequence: CASTPSGGSYNEQFF. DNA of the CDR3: TGTGCCAGCACCCCTAGCGGGGGCTCCTACAATGAGCAGTTCTTC.

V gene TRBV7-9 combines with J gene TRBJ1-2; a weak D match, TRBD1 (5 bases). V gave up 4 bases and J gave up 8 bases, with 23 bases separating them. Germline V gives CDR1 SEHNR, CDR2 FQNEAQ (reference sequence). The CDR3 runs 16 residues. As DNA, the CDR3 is TGTGCCAGCAGCTCTCCGACAGACCTCCGAATAAGGGGCTACACCTTC. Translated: CASSSPTDLRIRGYTF. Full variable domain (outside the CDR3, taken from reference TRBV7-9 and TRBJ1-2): DTGVSQNPRHKITKRGQNVTFRCDPISEHNRLYWYRQTLGQGPEFLTYFQNEAQLEKSRLLSDRFSAERPKGSFSTLEIQRTEQGDSAMYLCASSSPTDLRIRGYTFGSGTRLTVV.

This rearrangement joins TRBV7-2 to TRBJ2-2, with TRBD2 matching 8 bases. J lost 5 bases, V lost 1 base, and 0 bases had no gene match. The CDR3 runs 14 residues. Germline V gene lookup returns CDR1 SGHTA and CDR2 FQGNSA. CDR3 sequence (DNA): TGTGCCAGCAGCTTAGAGCGGGAGACCGGGGAGCTGTTTTTT. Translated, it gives CASSLERETGELFF. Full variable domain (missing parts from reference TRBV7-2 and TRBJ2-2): GAGVSQSPSNKVTEKGKDVELRCDPISGHTALYWYRQSLGQGLEFLIYFQGNSAPDKSGLPSDRFSAERTGGSVSTLTIQRTQQEDSAVYLCASSLERETGELFFGEGSRLTVL.

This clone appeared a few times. The CDR3 loop is CASQGTLPYEQYF. For the CDR3, the DNA is TGTGCCAGCCAGGGGACGCTCCCCTACGAGCAGTACTTC. The rearrangement joins TRBV28 to TRBJ2-7, with D maybe TRBD1 (6 bases). V gave up 8 bases and J gave up 2 bases, with 13 bases separating them. Germline V lookup: CDR1 MDHEN, CDR2 SYDVKM. The CDR3 covers 13 residues.

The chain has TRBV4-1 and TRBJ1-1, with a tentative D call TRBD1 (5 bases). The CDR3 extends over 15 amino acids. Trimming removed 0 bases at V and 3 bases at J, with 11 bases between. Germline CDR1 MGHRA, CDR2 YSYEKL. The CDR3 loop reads CASSQDRGLYTEAFF. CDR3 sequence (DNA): TGCGCCAGCAGCCAAGATAGGGGCCTCTACACTGAAGCTTTCTTT.